This T cell receptor (beta chain) originates from a study of T cell responses to AZD1222 COVID-19 vaccine. Turning to the study itself: Investigators merged groups given second doses at roughly 4 or roughly 12 weeks.

The germline V gene has CDR1 SGHDT and CDR2 YYEEEE. There are 16 residues in the CDR3. Unmatched junction bases numbered 8, after V lost 2 bases and J lost 2 bases. Some clones are missing from TCRdb's copy, which holds only in-frame ones; the method was immunoSEQ multiplex PCR. Here the sample spans roughly 120,000 clones, about 90% being singletons. Study outcomes and limitations: It should be noted that donors were predominantly white British and more often female, and clonal diversity was possibly underestimated.

In regard to this clone: As yet, its antigen is unknown.

This sequence originates from an adult in good health. The chain couples TRBV5-6 to TRBJ2-3, with TRBD1 matching over 7 bases. The sequencing used peripheral blood, collected on day 0 of AZD1222 vaccination. CDR3 region: CASSFSRQGSTDTQYF. CDR3 DNA: TGTGCCAGCAGCTTTTCAAGACAGGGATCCACAGATACGCAGTATTTT. Together with reference TRBV5-6 and TRBJ2-3, the CDR3 gives the full variable domain: DAGVTQSPTHLIKTRGQQVTLRCSPKSGHDTVSWYQQALGQGPQFIFQYYEEEERQRGNFPDRFSGHQFPNYSSELNVNALLLGDSALYLCASSFSRQGSTDTQYFGPGTRLTVL.